This T cell receptor beta chain emerged from a study of T cell changes during pregnancy in multiple sclerosis. The germline gives CDR1 MGHRA, CDR2 YSYEKL. V shed 1 base, J shed 2 bases, and the junction held 4 bases outside the gene matches. The CDR3 has 18 residues. The repertoire was sequenced with immunoSEQ multiplex PCR; TCRdb's copy has only in-frame clones and lacks some. The data show fewer than 85,000 clones, with roughly nine tenths seen just once and 1.6% held by the top ten. The V gene is TRBV4-1, the J gene TRBJ2-3; 15 bases line up with TRBD2. This sequence was found in a female donor in good health, enrolled as a control in a pregnancy study. The sample was peripheral blood, taken in the first trimester of pregnancy. The CDR3 DNA reads as TGCGCCAGCAGCCAAGTGGGACTAGCGGGAGGAACCACAGATACGCAGTATTTT. This translates into CASSQVGLAGGTTDTQYF.